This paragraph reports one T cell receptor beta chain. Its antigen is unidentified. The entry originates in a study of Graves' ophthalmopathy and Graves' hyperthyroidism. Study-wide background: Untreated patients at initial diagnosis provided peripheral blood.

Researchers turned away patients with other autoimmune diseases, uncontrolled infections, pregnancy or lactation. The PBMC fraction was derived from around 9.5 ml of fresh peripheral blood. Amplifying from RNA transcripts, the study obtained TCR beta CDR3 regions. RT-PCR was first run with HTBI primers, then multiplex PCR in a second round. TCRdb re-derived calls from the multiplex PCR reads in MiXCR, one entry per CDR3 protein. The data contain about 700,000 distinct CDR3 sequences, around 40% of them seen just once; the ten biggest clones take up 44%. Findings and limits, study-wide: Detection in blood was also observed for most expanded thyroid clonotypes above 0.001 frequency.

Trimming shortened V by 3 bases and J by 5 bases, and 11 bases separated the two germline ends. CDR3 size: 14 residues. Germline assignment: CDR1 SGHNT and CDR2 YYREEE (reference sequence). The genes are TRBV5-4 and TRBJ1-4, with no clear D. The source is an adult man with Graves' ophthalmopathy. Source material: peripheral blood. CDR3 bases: TGTGCCAGCAGCTCCGGGTTACACAATGAAAAACTGTTTTTT. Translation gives CASSSGLHNEKLFF.